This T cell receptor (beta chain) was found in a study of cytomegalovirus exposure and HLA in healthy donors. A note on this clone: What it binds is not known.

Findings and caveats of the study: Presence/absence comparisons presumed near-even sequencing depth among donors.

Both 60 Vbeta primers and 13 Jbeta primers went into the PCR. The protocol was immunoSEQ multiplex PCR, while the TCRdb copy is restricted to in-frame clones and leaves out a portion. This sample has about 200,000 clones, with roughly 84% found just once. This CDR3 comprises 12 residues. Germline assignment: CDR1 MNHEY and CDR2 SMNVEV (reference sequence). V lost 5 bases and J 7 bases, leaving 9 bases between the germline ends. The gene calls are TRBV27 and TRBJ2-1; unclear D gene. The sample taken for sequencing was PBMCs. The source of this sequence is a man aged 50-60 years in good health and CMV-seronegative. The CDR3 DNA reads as TGTGCCAGCAGTCCTCGGAGTAATGAGCAGTTCTTC. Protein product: CASSPRSNEQFF.